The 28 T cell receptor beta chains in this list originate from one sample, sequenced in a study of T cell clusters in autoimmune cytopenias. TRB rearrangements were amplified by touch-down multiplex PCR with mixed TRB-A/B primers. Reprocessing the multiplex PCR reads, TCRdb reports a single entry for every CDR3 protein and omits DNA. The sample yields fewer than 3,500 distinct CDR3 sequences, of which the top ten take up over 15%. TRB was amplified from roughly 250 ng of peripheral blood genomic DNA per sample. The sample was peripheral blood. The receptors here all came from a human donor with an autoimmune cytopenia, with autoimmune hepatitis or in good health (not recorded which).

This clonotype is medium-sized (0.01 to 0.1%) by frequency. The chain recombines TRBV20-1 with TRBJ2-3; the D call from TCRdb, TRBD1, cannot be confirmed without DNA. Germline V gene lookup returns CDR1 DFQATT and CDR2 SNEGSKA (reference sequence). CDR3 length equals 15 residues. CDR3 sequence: CSARDWTVAGDTQYF.

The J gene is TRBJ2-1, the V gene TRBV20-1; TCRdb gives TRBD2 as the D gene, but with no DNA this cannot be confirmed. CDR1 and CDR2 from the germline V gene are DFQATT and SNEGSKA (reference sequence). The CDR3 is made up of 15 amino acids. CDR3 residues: CSAIPSGDRYNEQFF.

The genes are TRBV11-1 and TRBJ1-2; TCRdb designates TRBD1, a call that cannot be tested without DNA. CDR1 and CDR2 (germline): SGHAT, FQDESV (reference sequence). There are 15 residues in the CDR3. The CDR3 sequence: CASSLPTGGAYGYTF.

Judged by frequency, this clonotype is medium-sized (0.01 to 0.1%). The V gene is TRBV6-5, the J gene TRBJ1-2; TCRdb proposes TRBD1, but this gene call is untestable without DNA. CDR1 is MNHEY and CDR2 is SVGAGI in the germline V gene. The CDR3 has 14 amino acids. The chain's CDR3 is CASSYGTAYYGYTF.

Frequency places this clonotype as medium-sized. This chain's CDR3 is CASSLEGISYNSPLHF. This rearrangement joins TRBV7-9 to TRBJ1-6. This CDR3 has 16 residues. Germline assignment: CDR1 SEHNR and CDR2 FQNEAQ (reference sequence).

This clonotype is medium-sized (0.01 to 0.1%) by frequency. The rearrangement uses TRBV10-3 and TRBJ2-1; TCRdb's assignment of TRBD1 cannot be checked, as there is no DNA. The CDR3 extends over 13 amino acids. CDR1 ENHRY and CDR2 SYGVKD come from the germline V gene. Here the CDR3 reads CAISEPFPPEQFF.

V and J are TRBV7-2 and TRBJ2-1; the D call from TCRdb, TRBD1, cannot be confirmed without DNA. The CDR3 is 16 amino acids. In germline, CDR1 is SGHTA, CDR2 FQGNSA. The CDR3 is CASSYAGTGNFDEQFF.

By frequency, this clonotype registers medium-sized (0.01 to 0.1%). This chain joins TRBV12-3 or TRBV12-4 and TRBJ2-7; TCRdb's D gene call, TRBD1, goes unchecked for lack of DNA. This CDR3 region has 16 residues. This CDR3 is CASSRQGAETSYEQYF.

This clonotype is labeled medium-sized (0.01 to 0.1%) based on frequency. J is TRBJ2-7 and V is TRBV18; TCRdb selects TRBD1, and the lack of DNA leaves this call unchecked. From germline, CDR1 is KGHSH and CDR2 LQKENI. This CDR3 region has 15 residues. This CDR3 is CASSPGTGGIYEQYF.

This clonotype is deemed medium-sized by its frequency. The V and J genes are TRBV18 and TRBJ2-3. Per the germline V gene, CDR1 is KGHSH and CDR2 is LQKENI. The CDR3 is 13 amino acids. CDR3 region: CASSPLGGDTQYF.

The CDR3 here is CASSLAGVSTDTQYF. The rearrangement uses TRBV28 and TRBJ2-3; the D gene TCRdb calls, TRBD2, cannot be checked with no DNA. Germline CDR1 is MDHEN and CDR2 is SYDVKM. The CDR3 consists of 15 residues.

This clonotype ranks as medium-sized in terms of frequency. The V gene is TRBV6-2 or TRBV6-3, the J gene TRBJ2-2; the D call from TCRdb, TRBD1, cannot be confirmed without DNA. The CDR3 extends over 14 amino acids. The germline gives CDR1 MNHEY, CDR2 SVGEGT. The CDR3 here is CASSYLQEAGELFF.

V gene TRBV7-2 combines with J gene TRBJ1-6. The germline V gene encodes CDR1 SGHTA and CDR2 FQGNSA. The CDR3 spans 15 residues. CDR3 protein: CASSLKAGGHSPLHF.

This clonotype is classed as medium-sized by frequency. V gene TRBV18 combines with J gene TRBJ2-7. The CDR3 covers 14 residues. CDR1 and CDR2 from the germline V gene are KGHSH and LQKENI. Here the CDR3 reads CASSPIAGSYEQYF.

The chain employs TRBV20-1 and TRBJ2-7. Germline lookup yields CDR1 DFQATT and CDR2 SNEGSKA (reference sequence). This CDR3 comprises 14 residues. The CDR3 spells CSAREGRDYYEQYF.

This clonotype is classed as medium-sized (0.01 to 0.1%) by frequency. This CDR3 reads CASSPDRGLTHTQYF. This chain joins TRBV11-2 and TRBJ2-3; without DNA, the TCRdb call of TRBD1 cannot be checked. The CDR3 has 15 amino acids. Germline V gene data show CDR1 as SGHAT and CDR2 as FQNNGV. Full variable domain (rest looked up from reference TRBV11-2 and TRBJ2-3): EAGVAQSPRYKIIEKRQSVAFWCNPISGHATLYWYQQILGQGPKLLIQFQNNGVVDDSQLPKDRFSAERLKGVDSTLKIQPAKLEDSAVYLCASSPDRGLTHTQYFGPGTRLTVL.

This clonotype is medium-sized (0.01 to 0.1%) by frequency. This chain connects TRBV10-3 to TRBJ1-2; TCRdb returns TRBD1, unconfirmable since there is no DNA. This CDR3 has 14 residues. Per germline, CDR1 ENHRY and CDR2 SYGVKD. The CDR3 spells CAISEGDRARGYTF.

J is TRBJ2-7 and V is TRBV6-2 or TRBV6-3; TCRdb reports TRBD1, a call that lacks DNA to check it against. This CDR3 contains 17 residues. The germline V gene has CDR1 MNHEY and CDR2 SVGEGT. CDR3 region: CASSLLTSGQVSYEQYF.

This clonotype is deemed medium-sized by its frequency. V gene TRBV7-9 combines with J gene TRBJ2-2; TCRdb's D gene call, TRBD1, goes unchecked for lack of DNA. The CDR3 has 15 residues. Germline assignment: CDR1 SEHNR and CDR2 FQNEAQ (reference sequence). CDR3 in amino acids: CASSFTGGNVGELFF.

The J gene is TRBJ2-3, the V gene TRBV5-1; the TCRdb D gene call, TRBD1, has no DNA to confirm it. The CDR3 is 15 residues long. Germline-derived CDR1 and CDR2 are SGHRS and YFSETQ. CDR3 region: CASSSLTGSTDTQYF.

The CDR3 sequence: CAWSRSENEQFF. The chain links TRBV30 to TRBJ2-1. The CDR3 runs to 12 residues. Germline loops: CDR1 GTSNPN, CDR2 SVGIG (reference sequence).

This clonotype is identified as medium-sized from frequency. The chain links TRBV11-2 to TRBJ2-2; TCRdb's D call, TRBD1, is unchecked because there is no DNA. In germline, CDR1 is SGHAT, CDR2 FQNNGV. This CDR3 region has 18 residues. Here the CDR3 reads CASSAYWKGQKNTGELFF.

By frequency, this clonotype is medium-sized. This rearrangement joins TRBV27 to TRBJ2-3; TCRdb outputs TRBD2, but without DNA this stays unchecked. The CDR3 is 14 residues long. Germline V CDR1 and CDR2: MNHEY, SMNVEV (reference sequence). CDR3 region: CASGQLAGTDTQYF.

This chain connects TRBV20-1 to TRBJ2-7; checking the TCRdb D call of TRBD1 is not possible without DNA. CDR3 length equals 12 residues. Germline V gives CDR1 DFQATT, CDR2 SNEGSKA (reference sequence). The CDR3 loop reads CSAIDPGTALYF.

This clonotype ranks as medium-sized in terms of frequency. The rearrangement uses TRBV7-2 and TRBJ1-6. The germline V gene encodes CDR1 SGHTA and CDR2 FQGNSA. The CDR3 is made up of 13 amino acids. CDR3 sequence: CASSLTRSSPLHF.

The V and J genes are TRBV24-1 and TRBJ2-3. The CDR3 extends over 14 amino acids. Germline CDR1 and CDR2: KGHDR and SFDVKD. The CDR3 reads CATSDKASTDTQYF.

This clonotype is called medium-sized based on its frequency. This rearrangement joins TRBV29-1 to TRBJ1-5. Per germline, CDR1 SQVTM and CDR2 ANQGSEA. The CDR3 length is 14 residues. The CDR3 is CSVRDSTPDQPQHF.

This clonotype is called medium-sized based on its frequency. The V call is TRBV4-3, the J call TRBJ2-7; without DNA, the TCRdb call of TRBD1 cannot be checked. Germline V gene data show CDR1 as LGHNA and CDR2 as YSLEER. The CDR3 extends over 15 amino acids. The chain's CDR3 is CASSQDRDSLNEQYF.